The 30 T cell receptor beta chains listed next were all sequenced from one sample in a study of Tregs in tolerant kidney transplant recipients. The nonmyeloablative bone marrow transplants came from related graft donors, with transient mixed chimerism. The assay was immunoSEQ multiplex PCR, and TCRdb's table has in-frame clones only and misses some. This sample carries more than 70,000 clones, around 90% of them seen once, and the ten largest clones take 1.6%. Sequenced material: CD4+ T cells from blood (PBMCs), taken 24 months after the transplant. These receptors came from a human patient who received a combined kidney and bone marrow transplant. The T cells may partly be graft donor cells.

J is TRBJ2-3 and V is TRBV4-2; D perhaps matches TRBD2 (6 bases). Germline CDR1 and CDR2: LGHNA and YNFKEQ. Trimming shortened V by 0 bases and J by 2 bases, and 12 bases separated the two germline ends. The CDR3 spans 16 residues. This CDR3 reads CASSQDVGGHTDTQYF. CDR3 nucleotides: TGTGCCAGCAGCCAAGATGTGGGGGGTCACACAGATACGCAGTATTTT.

A single count supports this clone. The J gene is TRBJ2-7, the V gene TRBV5-1, with TRBD2 matching 7 bases. This CDR3 comprises 15 residues. CDR1 and CDR2 from the germline V gene are SGHRS and YFSETQ. V lost 0 bases and J lost 0; bases outside the gene matches: 3. The CDR3: CASSLAGGSSYEQYF. CDR3 in DNA: TGCGCCAGCAGCTTGGCCGGGGGGAGCTCCTACGAGCAGTACTTC.

The V call is TRBV5-1, the J call TRBJ2-1, with TRBD2 matching over 14 bases. The J segment lost 13 bases and the V segment lost 4 bases, leaving 10 bases of the junction unmatched. The germline CDR1 and CDR2 sequences are SGHRS and YFSETQ. This CDR3 comprises 15 residues. CDR3 in DNA: TGCGCCAGCAGCAGTTCCGGGACTAGCGGGGGCCCCCAGTTCTTC. Its protein is CASSSSGTSGGPQFF.

This clone was observed a single time. This sample also contains other DNA sequences that code for the same CDR3. The V gene is TRBV18, the J gene TRBJ1-6; D remains unclear. Germline V gene sequence: CDR1 KGHSH, CDR2 LQKENI. The ends were cut back, 0 bases at V and 7 bases at J, with 7 bases in the middle. The CDR3 runs 14 residues. This CDR3 is CASSPPTVNSPLHF. CDR3 sequence (DNA): TGTGCCAGCTCACCACCGACTGTAAATTCACCCCTCCACTTT.

V usage is TRBV7-3 and J usage is TRBJ1-5; 8 nucleotides align to TRBD1. V shed 4 bases and J 3 bases; nucleotides not matched to a gene: 8. Germline lookup yields CDR1 SGHTA and CDR2 FQGTGA. This CDR3 contains 16 residues. CDR3 bases: TGTGCCAGCAGCTCAACCGGGACAGGCACCAATCAGCCCCAGCATTTT. It encodes CASSSTGTGTNQPQHF.

The V call is TRBV6-6, the J call TRBJ1-1; D possibly corresponds to TRBD1 (5 bases). Looked up from germline, CDR1 is MNHNY and CDR2 is SVGAGI (reference sequence). CDR3 length equals 14 residues. V was pared by 5 bases and J by 0 bases, with 10 bases between. CDR3 DNA sequence: TGTGCCAGCAGTCGACAGAGTATGAACACTGAAGCTTTCTTT. It translates to CASSRQSMNTEAFF.

The V call is TRBV7-8, the J call TRBJ2-3; TRBD1 might be the D (5 bases). The CDR3 sequence is 15 residues long. The V gene lost 0 bases and the J gene lost 8 bases, with 15 bases spanning the gap. Germline V lookup: CDR1 SGHVS, CDR2 FQNEAQ. The CDR3 DNA sequence: TGTGCCAGCAGCTTAGCGCGTAGTCTCCAGGGTACGCAGTATTTT. This gives the protein CASSLARSLQGTQYF.

This sequence joins TRBV29-1 and TRBJ2-3, with 8 bases aligning to TRBD2. The CDR3 has 17 residues. Germline CDR1 is SQVTM and CDR2 is ANQGSEA. V lost 0 bases, J lost 2 bases, and 10 bases stayed unmatched. CDR3: CSVEEGPAGGHTDTQYF. The CDR3 nucleotides read TGCAGCGTTGAAGAAGGGCCCGCGGGGGGACACACAGATACGCAGTATTTT.

V gene TRBV7-9 combines with J gene TRBJ1-1; D uncertain. CDR1 is SEHNR, CDR2 FQNEAQ, per germline (reference sequence). The CDR3 has 14 residues. V lost 5 bases and J lost 8, with 18 bases in between. This CDR3 is CASSPFFSGLEAFF. The CDR3 DNA reads TGTGCCAGCAGCCCCTTCTTCTCAGGTCTCGAAGCTTTCTTT.

The chain combines TRBV28 with TRBJ1-6; D is undetermined. Germline V CDR1 and CDR2: MDHEN, SYDVKM. The CDR3 consists of 15 residues. V was pared by 3 bases and J by 3 bases, with 9 bases between. The CDR3: CASSFQANYNSPLHF. For the CDR3, the DNA is TGTGCCAGCAGTTTCCAGGCTAACTATAATTCACCCCTCCACTTT. Variable domain in full (rest from reference TRBV28 and TRBJ1-6): DVKVTQSSRYLVKRTGEKVFLECVQDMDHENMFWYRQDPGLGLRLIYFSYDVKMKEKGDIPEGYSVSREKKERFSLILESASTNQTSMYLCASSFQANYNSPLHFGNGTRLTVT.

The rearrangement uses TRBV4-2 and TRBJ1-3; D unclear. The V gene lost 3 bases and the J gene lost 1 base, with 7 bases spanning the gap. The CDR3 is made up of 14 amino acids. CDR1 is LGHNA, CDR2 YNFKEQ, per germline. The CDR3 here is CASSHPGSGNTIYF. For the CDR3, the DNA is TGTGCCAGCAGCCACCCGGGATCTGGAAACACCATATATTTT.

The chain recombines TRBV7-3 with TRBJ2-3; TRBD1 matches at 11 bases. Per the germline V gene, CDR1 is SGHTA and CDR2 is FQGTGA. V lost 5 bases and J lost 5; bases outside the gene matches: 9. The CDR3 loop spans 16 amino acids. CDR3 nucleotides: TGTGCCAGCAGCCCTCGGACAGGGGGCAATGTAGATACGCAGTATTTT. It yields the protein CASSPRTGGNVDTQYF.

The V and J genes are TRBV19 and TRBJ2-1; TRBD2 agrees at 7 bases. Losses at the gene ends were 5 bases for V and 11 bases for J; bases not matched to a gene: 9. The CDR3 extends over 13 amino acids. The V gene's germline CDR1 is LNHDA and CDR2 SQIVND (reference sequence). The CDR3 DNA sequence: TGTGCCAGTAGTCGCCAGCGGGATCATAAGCAGTTCTTC. It is translated as CASSRQRDHKQFF. Filled out from reference TRBV19 and TRBJ2-1, the complete variable domain reads DGGITQSPKYLFRKEGQNVTLSCEQNLNHDAMYWYRQDPGQGLRLIYYSQIVNDFQKGDIAEGYSVSREKKESFPLTVTSAQKNPTAFYLCASSRQRDHKQFFGPGTRLTVL.

The chain carries TRBV7-2 and TRBJ1-1; maybe TRBD1 (5 bases). Per germline, CDR1 SGHTA and CDR2 FQGNSA. This CDR3 has 15 residues. Trimming removed 5 bases at V and 0 bases at J, with 13 bases between. This CDR3 reads CASSTGGVMNTEAFF. In DNA, the CDR3 is TGTGCCAGCAGCACCGGAGGGGTCATGAACACTGAAGCTTTCTTT.

The rearrangement links TRBV28 to TRBJ2-7; perhaps TRBD2 as D (5 bases). Germline-derived CDR1 and CDR2 are MDHEN and SYDVKM. The CDR3 consists of 14 residues. Trimming took 7 bases from V and 7 from J, leaving 20 bases between them. The CDR3 DNA follows: TGTGCCAGCACCATAGCGTTTAGGTCCAATGAGCAGTACTTC. Translating it yields CASTIAFRSNEQYF. Combining the CDR3 with reference TRBV28 and TRBJ2-7 gives the whole variable domain DVKVTQSSRYLVKRTGEKVFLECVQDMDHENMFWYRQDPGLGLRLIYFSYDVKMKEKGDIPEGYSVSREKKERFSLILESASTNQTSMYLCASTIAFRSNEQYFGPGTRLTVT.

The chain couples TRBV5-8 to TRBJ2-2, with 12 positions matching TRBD2. CDR3 length equals 17 residues. Germline CDR1 SGHTS, CDR2 YDEGEE. V gave up 4 bases and J gave up 6 bases; unmatched junction bases: 10. CDR3 residues: CASSRYLAGGPAGELFF. The CDR3 DNA reads as TGTGCCAGCAGCCGGTATCTAGCGGGAGGGCCAGCCGGGGAGCTGTTTTTT.

The chain is built from TRBV19 and TRBJ1-2; D not resolved. Germline loops: CDR1 LNHDA, CDR2 SQIVND (reference sequence). This CDR3 has 14 amino acids. V lost 0 bases and J 4 bases, leaving 9 bases between the germline ends. CDR3 sequence (DNA): TGTGCCAGTAGTATAGATCGGCGGGCCTATGGCTACACCTTC. As protein: CASSIDRRAYGYTF. The full variable domain, in which reference TRBV19 and TRBJ1-2 provide the parts outside the CDR3, is DGGITQSPKYLFRKEGQNVTLSCEQNLNHDAMYWYRQDPGQGLRLIYYSQIVNDFQKGDIAEGYSVSREKKESFPLTVTSAQKNPTAFYLCASSIDRRAYGYTFGSGTRLTVV.

CDR3 coding DNA: TGTGCCAGCAGTTTATGGGGGGGGCCTGGAAACACCATATATTTT. Protein sequence: CASSLWGGPGNTIYF. The chain joins TRBV27 to TRBJ1-3; weak D call: TRBD1 (6 bases). Germline CDR1 and CDR2: MNHEY and SMNVEV (reference sequence). The CDR3 is made up of 15 amino acids. V was clipped by 1 base and J by 2 bases, with 9 bases between them.

This clone showed up just once. This chain links TRBV6-1 with TRBJ1-2; tentatively, D is TRBD1 (6 bases). Trimming took off 3 bases at V and 0 bases at J, with 11 bases between the two ends. This CDR3 is 15 amino acids long. Germline V gene data show CDR1 as MNHNS and CDR2 as SASEGT. CDR3 nucleotide sequence: TGTGCCAGCAGTGATCGACAGGCATCTAACTATGGCTACACCTTC. This gives the protein CASSDRQASNYGYTF.

The genes are TRBV10-3 and TRBJ2-1, with D tentatively TRBD2 (6 bases). CDR1 is ENHRY and CDR2 is SYGVKD in the germline V gene. Trimming took 10 bases from V and 0 from J, leaving 13 bases between them. This CDR3 is 14 amino acids long. CDR3 loop: CATGATSSYNEQFF. CDR3 sequence (DNA): TGTGCCACCGGAGCGACTAGCTCCTACAATGAGCAGTTCTTC.

The chain couples TRBV18 to TRBJ1-3; tentatively, D is TRBD1 (6 bases). The CDR3 covers 16 residues. Germline V gene lookup returns CDR1 KGHSH and CDR2 LQKENI. V was shortened by 2 bases and J by 3 bases, with 14 bases between the two germline ends. The CDR3 nucleotides are TGTGCCAGCTCACCAGCCCAAACAGGGTTTGGAAACACCATATATTTT. Its protein product is CASSPAQTGFGNTIYF.

This clone was seen only once. V gene TRBV6-1 combines with J gene TRBJ1-4; TRBD1 matches 11 bases. Germline lookup yields CDR1 MNHNS and CDR2 SASEGT. V gave up 5 bases and J gave up 8 bases; unmatched junction bases: 4. This CDR3 is 14 amino acids long. The CDR3 loop is CASSSGQGDEKLFF. CDR3 sequence (DNA): TGTGCCAGCAGTTCGGGACAGGGGGACGAAAAACTGTTTTTT.

This sequence joins TRBV5-1 and TRBJ2-1; no clear D gene. The CDR3 is 17 residues long. Trimming took off 4 bases at V and 0 bases at J, with 17 bases between the two ends. Germline V gene lookup returns CDR1 SGHRS and CDR2 YFSETQ. CDR3 amino acids: CASSLEPRPSSYNEQFF. Here the CDR3 DNA reads TGCGCCAGCAGCCTAGAACCCCGCCCGAGCTCCTACAATGAGCAGTTCTTC.

V and J are TRBV7-2 and TRBJ2-5, with TRBD2 matching 12 bases. The CDR3 runs to 15 residues. V trimming: 5 bases; J trimming: 5 bases; junction bases outside the gene matches: 6. Germline CDR1 and CDR2: SGHTA and FQGNSA. Written as DNA, the CDR3 is TGTGCCAGCAGCCCAGAGACTAGCGGGAGTGAGACCCAGTACTTC. Translation gives CASSPETSGSETQYF.

The CDR3 loop is CASRNPGGEQFF. The CDR3, as DNA: TGTGCCAGCAGAAATCCAGGGGGTGAGCAGTTCTTC. The V gene is TRBV11-3, the J gene TRBJ2-1; 7 nucleotides align to TRBD1. CDR3 length equals 12 residues. Germline trimming cut 6 bases from V and 9 bases from J; bases unmatched to any gene: 5. Germline lookup yields CDR1 SGHNT and CDR2 YENEEA.

The V and J genes are TRBV29-1 and TRBJ2-2, with 8 bases fitting TRBD2. V was pared by 4 bases and J by 7 bases, with 5 bases of the junction left unmatched. Germline CDR1 and CDR2: SQVTM and ANQGSEA. The CDR3 covers 13 residues. The CDR3 protein is CSVVRGGDGELFF. CDR3 coding DNA: TGCAGCGTTGTTCGGGGGGGGGACGGGGAGCTGTTTTTT.

This chain uses TRBV4-1 with TRBJ2-3, with TRBD1 matching 8 bases. Germline V CDR1 and CDR2: MGHRA, YSYEKL. The CDR3 runs 18 residues. J gave up 4 bases and V 0 bases, and 12 bases lay outside the gene matches. CDR3 in DNA: TGCGCCAGCAGCCAAGAACCTCCAGGGGGCAAGGTGGCAGATACGCAGTATTTT. Its translation is CASSQEPPGGKVADTQYF.

The chain joins TRBV11-3 to TRBJ2-6, with D perhaps matching TRBD2 (5 bases). Per germline, CDR1 SGHNT and CDR2 YENEEA. V was clipped by 1 base and J by 4 bases, with 5 bases between them. The CDR3 extends over 14 amino acids. The CDR3 DNA sequence: TGTGCCAGCAGCTTAGGGGAGGGGGCCAACGTCCTGACTTTC. Protein: CASSLGEGANVLTF.

This clone was counted once. The chain couples TRBV5-1 to TRBJ2-5; D unresolved. This CDR3 comprises 13 residues. The germline gives CDR1 SGHRS, CDR2 YFSETQ. V was pared by 0 bases and J by 4 bases, with 7 bases between. CDR3 protein: CASSLAFRETQYF. DNA for the CDR3: TGCGCCAGCAGCTTGGCCTTCCGAGAGACCCAGTACTTC.

The J gene is TRBJ1-2, the V gene TRBV9; no clear D. Germline V gives CDR1 SGDLS, CDR2 YYNGEE. Trimming took 0 bases from V and 2 from J, leaving 11 bases between them. The CDR3 covers 15 residues. The CDR3 reads CASSVAWSENYGYTF. The DNA of the CDR3 is TGTGCCAGCAGCGTAGCTTGGTCAGAAAACTATGGCTACACCTTC.